The 14 T cell receptor beta chains in this list originate from one sample, sequenced in a study of control samples from healthy donors and cancer patients. The method was immunoSEQ multiplex PCR; TCRdb's version includes in-frame clones alone and lacks a portion of them. This sample yields over 150,000 clones, of which roughly 94% are seen a single time; about 14% belongs to the top ten. Sequences were obtained from PBMCs. These receptor sequences come from a man between 60 and 75 years old with colorectal cancer.

The chain employs TRBV11-2 and TRBJ2-2; the match to TRBD1 covers 9 bases. The junction had 2 bases not matched to a gene; V was cut back by 6 bases and J by 6 bases. The germline CDR1 and CDR2 sequences are SGHAT and FQNNGV. The CDR3 totals 13 residues. CDR3 nucleotide sequence: TGTGCCAGCAGACAGGGGGCCGCCGGGGAGCTGTTTTTT. Translation gives CASRQGAAGELFF.

This clone occurred a few times. The chain carries TRBV24-1 and TRBJ2-7; TRBD1 might be the D (6 bases). Trimming cost V 4 bases and J 2 bases, with 11 bases left between them. Germline V gene lookup returns CDR1 KGHDR and CDR2 SFDVKD. The CDR3 has 14 amino acids. Here the CDR3 DNA reads TGTGCCACCAGTGACCCGGACAGCGCCTACGAGCAGTACTTC. Translating gives CATSDPDSAYEQYF.

The chain recombines TRBV29-1 with TRBJ2-1; the D is unclear. The germline V and J ends were trimmed by 0 bases and 12 bases, with 18 bases remaining between them. The CDR3 contains 14 residues. Germline loops: CDR1 SQVTM, CDR2 ANQGSEA. CDR3 protein: CSVEEDGRVWGQFF. DNA of the CDR3: TGCAGCGTTGAAGAGGACGGCCGGGTCTGGGGGCAGTTCTTC.

This chain joins TRBV12-3 or TRBV12-4 and TRBJ1-1; D ambiguous. Trimming removed 7 bases at V and 3 bases at J, with 12 bases between. The CDR3 consists of 13 residues. CDR3 nucleotides: TGTGCCAGCATCCAGACCGCTTACACTGAAGCTTTCTTT. Encoded protein: CASIQTAYTEAFF.

V usage is TRBV24-1 and J usage is TRBJ2-3; the D gene is possibly TRBD2 (5 bases). Germline V lookup: CDR1 KGHDR, CDR2 SFDVKD. CDR3 length: 12 residues. V was trimmed by 6 bases and J by 9 bases, leaving 12 bases between them. This CDR3 reads CATSRRTETQYF. DNA for the CDR3: TGTGCCACCAGTAGACGGACTGAAACGCAGTATTTT.

The rearrangement joins TRBV9 to TRBJ2-2; D gene uncertain. CDR1 and CDR2 (germline): SGDLS, YYNGEE. The length of the CDR3 is 13 residues. Trimming cost V 2 bases and J 3 bases, with 5 bases left between them. CDR3 in amino acids: CASSVIDTGELFF. As DNA, the CDR3 is TGTGCCAGCAGCGTGATCGACACCGGGGAGCTGTTTTTT.

V usage is TRBV7-2 and J usage is TRBJ1-2; the D is unclear. V lost 0 bases and J 0 bases, leaving 11 bases between the germline ends. Per germline, CDR1 SGHTA and CDR2 FQGNSA. The CDR3 is 16 amino acids. CDR3 nucleotides: TGTGCCAGCAGCTTAGCGGCAGAACCAGCTAACTATGGCTACACCTTC. Its protein product is CASSLAAEPANYGYTF.

The chain is built from TRBV18 and TRBJ1-1; D is unclear. CDR1 is KGHSH, CDR2 LQKENI, per germline. The ends were cut back, 0 bases at V and 7 bases at J, with 15 bases in the middle. CDR3 length equals 15 residues. CDR3 protein: CASSPPAGGSGEAFF. Here the CDR3 DNA reads TGTGCCAGCTCACCACCTGCAGGAGGGAGTGGTGAAGCTTTCTTT.

Turning to this clone: Additional DNA sequences in this sample encode the identical CDR3. The J gene is TRBJ2-3, the V gene TRBV3-1 (or the pseudogene TRBV3-2); 9 nucleotides agree with TRBD2. Trimming cost V 0 bases and J 4 bases; bases outside gene matches: 5. This CDR3 has 16 amino acids. Germline CDR1 and CDR2: LGHDT and YNNKEL (reference sequence). In DNA form, the CDR3 reads TGTGCCAGCAGCCAAGATTTTGCGGGGGGGCCAGATACGCAGTATTTT. Translated, it gives CASSQDFAGGPDTQYF.

V is TRBV5-1 and J is TRBJ1-5, with TRBD1 identical over 7 bases. The CDR3 has 14 residues. The trim removed 1 base at V and 6 bases at J, leaving 4 bases unmatched. Germline assignment: CDR1 SGHRS and CDR2 YFSETQ. CDR3 coding DNA: TGCGCCAGCAGCTTGCAACAGGGGAGTCAGCCCCAGCATTTT. Translating it yields CASSLQQGSQPQHF.

The J gene is TRBJ1-1, the V gene TRBV11-2, with D tentatively TRBD1 (6 bases). Trimming took off 6 bases at V and 5 bases at J, with 16 bases between the two ends. Germline values: CDR1 SGHAT, CDR2 FQNNGV. The CDR3 spans 14 residues. CDR3 bases: TGTGCCAGCAGACAACGGGGGCAGGGGACTGAAGCTTTCTTT. It encodes CASRQRGQGTEAFF.

The chain carries TRBV4-1 and TRBJ1-5; D uncertain. Looked up from germline, CDR1 is MGHRA and CDR2 is YSYEKL. CDR3 length: 16 residues. Trimming took off 0 bases at V and 0 bases at J, with 9 bases between the two ends. CDR3: CASSQDRTYSNQPQHF. CDR3 coding DNA: TGCGCCAGCAGCCAAGATCGGACGTATAGCAATCAGCCCCAGCATTTT.

The gene calls are TRBV15 and TRBJ1-4, with D maybe TRBD1 (5 bases). Trimming removed 8 bases at V and 4 bases at J, with 11 bases between. This CDR3 comprises 13 residues. Looked up from germline, CDR1 is LNHNV and CDR2 is YYDKDF (reference sequence). The CDR3 DNA reads as TGTGCCACCGAGACAGACTATAATGAAAAACTGTTTTTT. This encodes CATETDYNEKLFF.

The chain has TRBV6-4 and TRBJ2-3; 15 bases map to TRBD2. This CDR3 has 16 residues. Germline-derived CDR1 and CDR2 are MRHNA and SNTAGT. J lost 6 bases, V lost 5 bases, and 6 bases had no gene match. CDR3 nucleotide sequence: TGTGCCAGCAGTCAAGGGACTAGCGGGGGGACCGATACGCAGTATTTT. This gives the protein CASSQGTSGGTDTQYF.